This TCR beta chain was captured in a study of cytomegalovirus exposure and HLA in healthy donors. Notes on the study in general: The records held CMV serostatus as the only immune exposure information.

Trimming removed 6 bases at V and 5 bases at J, with 16 bases between. CDR1 is MDHEN and CDR2 is SYDVKM in the germline V gene. This CDR3 is built from 14 residues. Note on this clone: As yet, its antigen is unknown.

This PCR relied on a set of 60 Vbeta primers and 13 Jbeta primers. Generated by immunoSEQ multiplex PCR, the TCRdb table keeps only in-frame clones and is missing some. The table includes 90,000 to 110,000 clones, roughly 15% detected once. The V gene is TRBV28, the J gene TRBJ1-1; possibly TRBD1 for D (5 bases). Source material: PBMCs. The receptor comes from a female donor in good health and CMV-seronegative. The CDR3 nucleotides read TGTGCCAGCAGGGGAGTGGCGCGGGGGACTGAAGCTTTCTTT. Translated, it gives CASRGVARGTEAFF.